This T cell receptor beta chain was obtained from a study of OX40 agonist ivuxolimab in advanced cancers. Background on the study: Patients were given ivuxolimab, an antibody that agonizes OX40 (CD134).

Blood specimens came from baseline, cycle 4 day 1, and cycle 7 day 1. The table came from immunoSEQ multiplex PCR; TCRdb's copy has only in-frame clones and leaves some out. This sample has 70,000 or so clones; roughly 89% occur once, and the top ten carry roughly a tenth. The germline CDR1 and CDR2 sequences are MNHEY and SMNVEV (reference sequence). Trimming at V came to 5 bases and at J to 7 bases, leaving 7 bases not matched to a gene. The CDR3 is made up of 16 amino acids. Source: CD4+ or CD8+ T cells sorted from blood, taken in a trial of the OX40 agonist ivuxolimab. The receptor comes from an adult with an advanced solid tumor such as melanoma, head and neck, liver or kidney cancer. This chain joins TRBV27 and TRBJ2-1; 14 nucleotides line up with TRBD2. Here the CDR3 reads CASSRTGTSGSNEQFF. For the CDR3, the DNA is TGTGCCAGCAGTAGAACCGGGACTAGCGGGAGTAATGAGCAGTTCTTC.